The 23 T cell receptor beta chains listed next were all sequenced from one sample in a study of CD8 T cells in ankylosing spondylitis. Study-level results: A TCR beta motif of about eight highly homologous variants seemed to mark ankylosing spondylitis blood.

These TCRs are of unknown antigen specificity. One entry per CDR3 protein results from TCRdb running MiXCR on the 5' RACE reads. The sample includes approximately 550,000 distinct CDR3 sequences, roughly 13% seen only once; the top ten take 6.8%. Material for sequencing was blood, either unsorted or a sorted T cell fraction (not recorded which). The receptors originated from a male donor with ankylosing spondylitis.

The chain is built from TRBV27 and TRBJ2-7; 10 bases are shared with TRBD2. CDR1 is MNHEY and CDR2 is SMNVEV in the germline V gene (reference sequence). The V gene end was trimmed by 2 bases and the J gene end by 3 bases; junction bases not matched to a gene: 16. CDR3 length equals 19 residues. In DNA, the CDR3 is TGTGCCAGCAGTTTACGGGTTTCGAGCGGGAGGGCCCTCGGCTACGAGCAGTACTTC. Protein: CASSLRVSSGRALGYEQYF.

This clonotype was seen more than once but under ten times. V is TRBV11-2 and J is TRBJ2-1; D call uncertain. Deletions cut 5 bases from V and 9 bases from J, with 8 bases between. Looked up from germline, CDR1 is SGHAT and CDR2 is FQNNGV. The CDR3 spans 11 residues. The CDR3 loop is CASSHAGEQFF. The CDR3 coding sequence is TGTGCCAGCAGCCATGCAGGTGAGCAGTTCTTC.

This rearrangement joins TRBV5-6 to TRBJ2-1; D could derive from TRBD1 or TRBD2 (5 bases each). From germline, CDR1 is SGHDT and CDR2 YYEEEE. The CDR3 is made up of 13 amino acids. V lost 5 bases and J lost 7, with 13 bases in between. In DNA form, the CDR3 reads TGTGCCAGCAGGGTAAGGGGAGTGAATGAGCAGTTCTTC. This gives the protein CASRVRGVNEQFF.

The table lists this clonotype with a few counts. This sequence joins TRBV7-2 and TRBJ1-3; 7 bases match TRBD1. Looked up from germline, CDR1 is SGHTA and CDR2 is FQGNSA. The CDR3 is 15 residues long. V lost 6 bases, J lost 4 bases, and 9 bases stayed unmatched. CDR3 in DNA: TGTGCCAGCAGGTCACAGACAGGGACAGGAAACACCATATATTTT. Its protein is CASRSQTGTGNTIYF.

The chain links TRBV24-1 to TRBJ2-1; a weak D match, TRBD1 (6 bases). The length of the CDR3 is 16 residues. Trimming left V 3 bases short and J 0 bases short, with 11 bases between. The germline V gene encodes CDR1 KGHDR and CDR2 SFDVKD. The DNA for the CDR3 is TGTGCCACCAGTGATCCGAGGGGGAGCTCCTACAATGAGCAGTTCTTC. Protein product: CATSDPRGSSYNEQFF.

This clonotype has only a few counts. This chain connects TRBV2 to TRBJ2-3; 12 bases are a match to TRBD2. V lost 5 bases and J lost 4; bases outside the gene matches: 4. CDR3 length: 15 residues. Germline CDR1 reads SNHLY; CDR2 reads FYNNEI. This chain's CDR3 is CASSRLAGVSDTQYF. The CDR3 DNA reads as TGTGCCAGCAGTAGACTAGCGGGAGTATCAGATACGCAGTATTTT.

The sample holds a few counts of this clonotype. The CDR3 sequence: CASSFSSRQVPGELFF. CDR3 nucleotide sequence: TGTGCCAGCAGTTTTTCGTCAAGGCAGGTTCCCGGGGAGCTGTTTTTT. V and J are TRBV12-3 or TRBV12-4 and TRBJ2-2, with D hard to call. The CDR3 covers 16 residues. V was shortened by 3 bases and J by 6 bases, with 17 bases between the two germline ends.

This clonotype was seen a handful of times. The gene calls are TRBV4-1 and TRBJ2-1, with 8 bases that match TRBD2. Trimming removed 0 bases from V and 9 bases from J; junction bases left unmatched: 10. CDR3 length: 16 residues. The germline V gene encodes CDR1 MGHRA and CDR2 YSYEKL. The CDR3 spells CASSQDHEREIREQFF. Here the CDR3 DNA reads TGCGCCAGCAGCCAAGATCACGAGCGGGAGATCCGTGAGCAGTTCTTC.

This clonotype was detected many times. The V and J genes are TRBV7-9 and TRBJ2-1; D possibly uses TRBD1 or TRBD2 (5 bases each). Per the germline V gene, CDR1 is SEHNR and CDR2 is FQNEAQ (reference sequence). This CDR3 spans 15 amino acids. Trimming stripped 2 bases from V and 8 bases from J, with 16 bases between. CDR3 nucleotides: TGTGCCAGCAGCTTATTTCTAGCAGGGCTGGATGAGCAGTTCTTC. It translates to CASSLFLAGLDEQFF.

This clonotype showed up many times. This chain uses TRBV28 with TRBJ2-1; a possible D gene is TRBD2 (6 bases). Trimming shortened V by 3 bases and J by 9 bases, and 18 bases separated the two germline ends. Germline loops: CDR1 MDHEN, CDR2 SYDVKM. There are 15 residues in the CDR3. The CDR3 loop reads CASSFQPSVAVEQFF. In DNA, the CDR3 is TGTGCCAGCAGTTTCCAACCCTCGGTAGCGGTTGAGCAGTTCTTC.

This sequence joins TRBV7-9 and TRBJ1-1, with 7 bases aligning to TRBD1. Germline trimming cut 2 bases from V and 3 bases from J; bases unmatched to any gene: 6. CDR1 and CDR2 (germline): SEHNR, FQNEAQ (reference sequence). The CDR3 extends over 15 amino acids. The CDR3 nucleotides are TGTGCCAGCAGCTTAATGGCAGGGGGTGACACTGAAGCTTTCTTT. Translation: CASSLMAGGDTEAFF.

This clonotype was detected a few times. The chain links TRBV20-1 to TRBJ2-2, with D unresolved. Germline V gene lookup returns CDR1 DFQATT and CDR2 SNEGSKA (reference sequence). V was cut by 4 bases and J by 1 base, with 10 bases left in between. The CDR3 consists of 14 residues. CDR3 residues: CSATPRLNTGELFF. The CDR3 bases are TGCAGTGCTACTCCAAGACTGAACACCGGGGAGCTGTTTTTT.

This chain connects TRBV6-5 to TRBJ2-3; TRBD2 aligns across 9 bases. From germline, CDR1 is MNHEY and CDR2 SVGAGI. Trimming took 3 bases from V and 5 from J; bases not matched to a gene: 9. The CDR3 consists of 16 residues. The CDR3 protein is CASSYTRSSGKDTQYF. Here the CDR3 DNA reads TGTGCCAGCAGTTATACCCGGTCTAGCGGGAAAGATACGCAGTATTTT.

The chain links TRBV30 to TRBJ1-2; D ambiguous. The CDR3 sequence is 11 residues long. V lost 0 bases, J lost 4 bases, and 3 bases lay in between. Germline V CDR1 and CDR2: GTSNPN, SVGIG (reference sequence). The CDR3 DNA reads as TGTGCCTGGAGTGTAGCCTATGGCTACACCTTC. This codes for CAWSVAYGYTF.

The genes are TRBV14 and TRBJ2-1; 11 positions match TRBD2. The CDR3 is 15 amino acids. V trimming: 6 bases; J trimming: 5 bases; junction bases outside the gene matches: 6. The germline V gene has CDR1 SGHDN and CDR2 FVKESK. The CDR3 here is CASRLAGGNHNEQFF. The DNA for the CDR3 is TGTGCCAGCAGATTAGCGGGAGGGAACCACAATGAGCAGTTCTTC.

The sample holds many counts of this clonotype. This chain uses TRBV5-1 with TRBJ2-1; no clear D. Trimming took 0 bases from V and 4 from J, leaving 8 bases between them. This CDR3 has 14 amino acids. The germline gives CDR1 SGHRS, CDR2 YFSETQ. DNA for the CDR3: TGCGCCAGCAGCTTGGCAGGCCTTTACAATGAGCAGTTCTTC. Translating it yields CASSLAGLYNEQFF.

J is TRBJ2-2 and V is TRBV5-1; 12 positions match TRBD2. With 4 bases clipped from V and 9 bases from J, the junction kept 13 bases outside the gene matches. Germline loops: CDR1 SGHRS, CDR2 YFSETQ. There are 17 residues in the CDR3. The CDR3 spells CASSTGLAGRAPRELFF. The CDR3 nucleotides read TGCGCCAGCAGCACCGGACTAGCGGGAAGAGCACCTAGGGAGCTGTTTTTT. Full variable domain (outside the CDR3, taken from reference TRBV5-1 and TRBJ2-2): KAGVTQTPRYLIKTRGQQVTLSCSPISGHRSVSWYQQTPGQGLQFLFEYFSETQRNKGNFPGRFSGRQFSNSRSEMNVSTLELGDSALYLCASSTGLAGRAPRELFFGEGSRLTVL.

This clonotype has just a few counts. The CDR3 sequence is CASSSGTSQETQYF. The CDR3 bases are TGTGCCAGCAGTTCCGGGACGTCCCAAGAGACCCAGTACTTC. This chain links TRBV6-5 with TRBJ2-5, with D perhaps TRBD1 or TRBD2 (5 bases each). The germline V and J ends were trimmed by 4 bases and 1 base, with 10 bases remaining between them. CDR1 and CDR2 (germline): MNHEY, SVGAGI. The length of the CDR3 is 14 residues.

This clonotype has a handful of counts. J is TRBJ2-1 and V is TRBV12-3 or TRBV12-4; 7 nucleotides align to TRBD2. The CDR3 totals 14 residues. V shed 8 bases, J shed 3 bases, and the junction held 7 bases outside the gene matches. The CDR3 loop is CASGGSGHYNEQFF. DNA of the CDR3: TGTGCCAGCGGGGGTAGCGGGCACTACAATGAGCAGTTCTTC.

V gene TRBV24-1 combines with J gene TRBJ2-1; a possible D gene is TRBD1 (6 bases). Germline CDR1 KGHDR, CDR2 SFDVKD. V gave up 3 bases and J gave up 3 bases, with 20 bases separating them. This CDR3 region has 18 residues. The CDR3 DNA sequence: TGTGCCACCAGTGATACCCAGAACTGGCAGGGGCGCTACAATGAGCAGTTCTTC. Translated: CATSDTQNWQGRYNEQFF.

A few counts support this clonotype. This CDR3 reads CASSLRREGTEAFF. The CDR3 DNA follows: TGTGCCAGCAGCTTGAGGAGGGAGGGCACTGAAGCTTTCTTT. The V gene is TRBV7-2, the J gene TRBJ1-1, with unresolved D. CDR1 is SGHTA and CDR2 is FQGNSA in the germline V gene. Trimming cost V 3 bases and J 4 bases, with 12 bases left between them. This CDR3 spans 14 amino acids.

The rearrangement joins TRBV5-1 to TRBJ2-5, with D possibly TRBD1 on 5 matching bases. The CDR3 covers 13 residues. Between the trimmed V and J ends, which lost 3 bases and 6 bases, there was a span of 12 bases. The germline V gene has CDR1 SGHRS and CDR2 YFSETQ. CDR3 region: CASSSDSWQTQYF. As DNA, the CDR3 is TGCGCCAGCAGCTCCGACAGCTGGCAGACCCAGTACTTC.

This CDR3 reads CASSLVGRDSEAFF. For the CDR3, the DNA is TGTGCCAGCAGCTTAGTTGGCAGGGACTCTGAAGCTTTCTTT. The chain carries TRBV7-6 and TRBJ1-1, with D tentatively TRBD1 (5 bases). V lost 1 base, J lost 6 bases, and 12 bases lay in between. CDR3 size: 14 residues. Germline lookup yields CDR1 SGHVS and CDR2 FNYEAQ.